Here is one T cell receptor (beta chain) with its context. Germline lookup yields CDR1 SGHVS and CDR2 FQNEAQ. V was cut by 3 bases and J by 3 bases, with 4 bases left in between. The CDR3 sequence is 12 residues long. Original analysis: Cell counts per sample came from amplifying reference gene primers. Produced via immunoSEQ multiplex PCR; TCRdb's table is partial and in-frame only. The V and J calls and clone size come from that table; D and trimming were worked out from the DNA. The data contain some 150,000 clones, approximately 90% of them singletons. These data are taken from a study of blood T cell repertoires in COVID-19.

This clonotype originated in a woman aged 30 to 39 with acute COVID-19. Sample: PBMCs or T cells enriched from blood (not recorded which). The chain links TRBV7-8 to TRBJ2-3, with D uncertain. CDR3 coding DNA: TGTGCCAGCAGCTTTATGACAGATACGCAGTATTTT. Encoded protein: CASSFMTDTQYF.